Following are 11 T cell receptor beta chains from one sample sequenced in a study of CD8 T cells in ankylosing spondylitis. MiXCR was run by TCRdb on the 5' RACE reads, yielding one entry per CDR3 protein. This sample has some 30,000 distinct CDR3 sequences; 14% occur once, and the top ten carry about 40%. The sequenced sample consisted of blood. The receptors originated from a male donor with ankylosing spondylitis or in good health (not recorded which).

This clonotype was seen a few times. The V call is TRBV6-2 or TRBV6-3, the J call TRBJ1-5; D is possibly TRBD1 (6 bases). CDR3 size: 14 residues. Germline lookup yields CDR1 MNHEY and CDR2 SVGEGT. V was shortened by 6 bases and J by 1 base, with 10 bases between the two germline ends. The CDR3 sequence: CASRGHKSNQPQHF. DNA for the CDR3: TGTGCCAGCAGGGGACATAAGAGCAATCAGCCCCAGCATTTT.

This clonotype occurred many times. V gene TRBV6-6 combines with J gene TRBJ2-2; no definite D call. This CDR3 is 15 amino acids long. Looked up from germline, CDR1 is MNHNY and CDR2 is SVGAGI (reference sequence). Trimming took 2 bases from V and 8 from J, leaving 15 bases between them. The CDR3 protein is CASSYLQGFPGELFF. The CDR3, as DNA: TGTGCCAGCAGTTACCTACAAGGATTTCCTGGGGAGCTGTTTTTT.

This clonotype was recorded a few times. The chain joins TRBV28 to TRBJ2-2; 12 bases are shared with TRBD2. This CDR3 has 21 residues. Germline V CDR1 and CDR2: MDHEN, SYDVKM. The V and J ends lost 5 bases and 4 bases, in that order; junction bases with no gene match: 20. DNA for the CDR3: TGTGCCAGCAGTCGCCGAAAGCCGCTAACTAGCGGGGGGCCAAGCACCGGGGAGCTGTTTTTT. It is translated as CASSRRKPLTSGGPSTGELFF. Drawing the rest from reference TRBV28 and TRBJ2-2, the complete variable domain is DVKVTQSSRYLVKRTGEKVFLECVQDMDHENMFWYRQDPGLGLRLIYFSYDVKMKEKGDIPEGYSVSREKKERFSLILESASTNQTSMYLCASSRRKPLTSGGPSTGELFFGEGSRLTVL.

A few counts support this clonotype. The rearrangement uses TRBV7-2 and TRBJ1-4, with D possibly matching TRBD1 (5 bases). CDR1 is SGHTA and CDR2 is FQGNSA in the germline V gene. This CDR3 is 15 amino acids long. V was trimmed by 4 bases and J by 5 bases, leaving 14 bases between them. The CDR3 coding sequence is TGTGCCAGCAGCTGGGACCCGGGGGGGAATGAAAAACTGTTTTTT. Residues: CASSWDPGGNEKLFF.

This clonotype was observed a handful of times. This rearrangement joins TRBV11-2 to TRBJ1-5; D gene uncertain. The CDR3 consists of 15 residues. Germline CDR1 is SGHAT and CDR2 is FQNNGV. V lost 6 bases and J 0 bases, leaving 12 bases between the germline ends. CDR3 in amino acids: CASSPRRYSNQPQHF. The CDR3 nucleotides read TGTGCCAGCAGTCCTCGACGGTATAGCAATCAGCCCCAGCATTTT. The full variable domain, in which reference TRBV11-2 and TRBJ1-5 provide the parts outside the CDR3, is EAGVAQSPRYKIIEKRQSVAFWCNPISGHATLYWYQQILGQGPKLLIQFQNNGVVDDSQLPKDRFSAERLKGVDSTLKIQPAKLEDSAVYLCASSPRRYSNQPQHFGDGTRLSIL.

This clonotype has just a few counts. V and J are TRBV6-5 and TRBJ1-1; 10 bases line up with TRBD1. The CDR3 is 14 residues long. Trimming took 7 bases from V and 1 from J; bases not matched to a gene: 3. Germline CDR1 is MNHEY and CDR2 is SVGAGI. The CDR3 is CASTRDRGNTEAFF. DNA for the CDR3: TGTGCCAGCACCCGGGACAGGGGGAACACTGAAGCTTTCTTT.

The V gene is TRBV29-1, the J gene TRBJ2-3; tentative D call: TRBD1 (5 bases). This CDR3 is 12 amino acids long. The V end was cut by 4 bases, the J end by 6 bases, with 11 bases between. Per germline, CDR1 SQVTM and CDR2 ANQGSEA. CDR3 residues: CSVGQLRDTQYF. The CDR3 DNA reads TGCAGCGTTGGACAGTTGAGGGATACGCAGTATTTT.

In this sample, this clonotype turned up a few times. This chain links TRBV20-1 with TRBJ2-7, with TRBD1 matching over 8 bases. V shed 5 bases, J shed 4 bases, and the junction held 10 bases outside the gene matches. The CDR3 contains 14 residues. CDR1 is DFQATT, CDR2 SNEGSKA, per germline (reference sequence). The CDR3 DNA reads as TGCAGTGCTGCTAAAACAGGGGGGTTTTACGAGCAGTACGTC. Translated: CSAAKTGGFYEQYV.

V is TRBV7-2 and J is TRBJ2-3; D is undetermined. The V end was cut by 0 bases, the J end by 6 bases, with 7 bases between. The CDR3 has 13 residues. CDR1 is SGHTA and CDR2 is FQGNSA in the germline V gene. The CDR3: CASSLASRDTQYF. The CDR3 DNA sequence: TGTGCCAGCAGCTTAGCCAGCAGGGATACGCAGTATTTT.

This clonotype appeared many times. The CDR3 sequence is CASSLPGRPYNEQFF. The CDR3 bases are TGTGCCAGCAGCTTACCGGGACGCCCCTACAATGAGCAGTTCTTC. The chain recombines TRBV7-3 with TRBJ2-1, with D perhaps assigned TRBD1 or TRBD2 (5 bases each). CDR1 and CDR2 from the germline V gene are SGHTA and FQGTGA. The CDR3 sequence is 15 residues long. Trimming took off 2 bases at V and 2 bases at J, with 10 bases between the two ends. Complete variable domain (other parts from reference TRBV7-3 and TRBJ2-1): GAGVSQTPSNKVTEKGKYVELRCDPISGHTALYWYRQSLGQGPEFLIYFQGTGAADDSGLPNDRFFAVRPEGSVSTLKIQRTERGDSAVYLCASSLPGRPYNEQFFGPGTRLTVL.

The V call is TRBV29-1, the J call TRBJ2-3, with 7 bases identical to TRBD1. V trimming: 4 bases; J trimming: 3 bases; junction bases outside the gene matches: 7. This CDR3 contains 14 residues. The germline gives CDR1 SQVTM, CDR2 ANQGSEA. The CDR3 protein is CSVVGGEVTDTQYF. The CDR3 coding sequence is TGCAGCGTTGTAGGGGGCGAGGTGACAGATACGCAGTATTTT.